The T cell receptor beta chain described here comes from a study of blood T cell repertoires in COVID-19. CDR3 length: 14 residues. V dropped 2 bases and J dropped 2 bases, with 9 bases sitting between them. Germline loops: CDR1 SGHAT, CDR2 FQNNGV. The repertoire was sequenced with immunoSEQ multiplex PCR; TCRdb's copy has only in-frame clones and lacks some. The sample yields hundreds of thousands of clones, roughly 90% seen once. Followed longitudinally, the Seattle patients had been enrolled during active infection. The receptor comes from an older woman with COVID-19, enrolled during active disease. The specimen was peripheral blood. This sequence joins TRBV11-2 and TRBJ2-5; maybe TRBD1 (5 bases). CDR3 in amino acids: CASSLPTAQETQYF. The CDR3 DNA reads as TGTGCCAGCAGCTTACCGACAGCGCAAGAGACCCAGTACTTC.